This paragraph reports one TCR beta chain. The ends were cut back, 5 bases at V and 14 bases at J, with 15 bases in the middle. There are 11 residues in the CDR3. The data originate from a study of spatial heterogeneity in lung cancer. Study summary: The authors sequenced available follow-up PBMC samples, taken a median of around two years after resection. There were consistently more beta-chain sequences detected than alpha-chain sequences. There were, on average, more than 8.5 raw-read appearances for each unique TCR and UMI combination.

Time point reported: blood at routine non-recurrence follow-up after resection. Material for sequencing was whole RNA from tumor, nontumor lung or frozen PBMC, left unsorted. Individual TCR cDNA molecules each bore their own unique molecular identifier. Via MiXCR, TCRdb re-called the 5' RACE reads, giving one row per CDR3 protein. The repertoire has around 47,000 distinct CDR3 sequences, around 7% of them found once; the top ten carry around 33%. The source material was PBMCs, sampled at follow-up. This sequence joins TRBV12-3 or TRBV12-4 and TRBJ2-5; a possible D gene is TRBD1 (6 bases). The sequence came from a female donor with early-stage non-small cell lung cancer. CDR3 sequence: CASSEDSVPYF. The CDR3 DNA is TGTGCCAGCAGTGAGGACAGCGTTCCATACTTC.